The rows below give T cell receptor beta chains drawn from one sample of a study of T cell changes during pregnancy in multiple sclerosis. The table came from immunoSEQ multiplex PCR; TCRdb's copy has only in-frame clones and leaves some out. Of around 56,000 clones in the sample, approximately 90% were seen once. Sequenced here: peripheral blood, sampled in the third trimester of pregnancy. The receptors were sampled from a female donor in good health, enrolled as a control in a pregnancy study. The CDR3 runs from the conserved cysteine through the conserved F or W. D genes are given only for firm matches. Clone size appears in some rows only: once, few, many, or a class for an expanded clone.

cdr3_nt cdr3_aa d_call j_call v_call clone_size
TGCGCCAGCAGCCCCCGGGAAGGCGGCTACACCTTC CASSPREGGYTF NA TRBJ1-2 TRBV4-3 NA
TGTGCCAGCAGCCTAGAGGCTAGCAATGAGCAGTTCTTC CASSLEASNEQFF NA TRBJ2-1 TRBV7-9 once
TGCGCCAGCACCCTAAGGTTGTCAGGGGTAACAATCAATCAGCCCCAGCATTTT CASTLRLSGVTINQPQHF NA TRBJ1-5 TRBV10-1 NA
TGTGCCAGCAGTCCCGGGGACAGGGGGCTGGGTGGCTACACCTTC CASSPGDRGLGGYTF TRBD1 TRBJ1-2 TRBV27 NA
TGTGCCATCAGTGGAGGGGGCTTAATGAACACTGAAGCTTTCTTT CAISGGGLMNTEAFF TRBD1 TRBJ1-1 TRBV10-3 NA
TGCAGCGTTACCGCTACTAGCGGCTTCACAGATACGCAGTATTTT CSVTATSGFTDTQYF TRBD2 TRBJ2-3 TRBV29-1 NA
TGTGCCAGCAGCTCGGGACAGGGTGGAAACATTCAGTACTTC CASSSGQGGNIQYF TRBD1 TRBJ2-4 TRBV7-3 NA
TGTGCCAGCAGCTTTAATCGGAACGAGCGATCCTACGAGCAGTACTTC CASSFNRNERSYEQYF NA TRBJ2-7 TRBV7-8 NA
TGTGCCATCAGTGGGGGCACGGGAGCAGGAGAAAATGAGCAGTTCTTC CAISGGTGAGENEQFF NA TRBJ2-1 TRBV10-3 NA
TGTGCCAGTAGTATGCTCTCCAGCGGGGTATACAATGAGCAGTTCTTC CASSMLSSGVYNEQFF TRBD2 TRBJ2-1 TRBV19 NA
TGTGCCAGCAGCGCCGGGGGGGTGAACACTGAAGCTTTCTTT CASSAGGVNTEAFF NA TRBJ1-1 TRBV5-4 few
TGTGCCAGTAGTATGGACAGGGCTGGGGAGACCCAGTACTTC CASSMDRAGETQYF TRBD1 TRBJ2-5 TRBV19 NA
TGCGCCAGCAGCCAAGATCTGGGAGTCCGGGAGACCCAGTACTTC CASSQDLGVRETQYF NA TRBJ2-5 TRBV4-3 NA
TGTGCCAGTAGTAGGGATGGACAGCCCTTCGGTTCCTATGGCTACACCTTC CASSRDGQPFGSYGYTF NA TRBJ1-2 TRBV19 NA
TGTGCCACCAGCACCGGACTAGCGGGTGGCCTAGAGACCCAGTACTTC CATSTGLAGGLETQYF TRBD2 TRBJ2-5 TRBV15 NA
TGTGCCAGCTGTGGGCGCTTGAGCTCCTACAATGAGCAGTTCTTC CASCGRLSSYNEQFF NA TRBJ2-1 TRBV6-5 NA
TGTGCCAGCAGCCGGACAGGGGACAACACTGAAGCTTTCTTT CASSRTGDNTEAFF TRBD1 TRBJ1-1 TRBV7-3 NA
TGCGCCAGCAGCCAAGATTCCGACTCCTACGAGCAGTACTTC CASSQDSDSYEQYF NA TRBJ2-7 TRBV4-3 once
TGTGCCAGCAGTGTCTTGGATGGGGCTTCCTACGAGCAGTACTTC CASSVLDGASYEQYF NA TRBJ2-7 TRBV28 NA
TGTGCCAGCAGCATGAACAGGGGGTCGGGCACCGGGGAGCTGTTTTTT CASSMNRGSGTGELFF TRBD1 TRBJ2-2 TRBV7-9 NA
TGTGCCAGCAGAAGGACTAGCGGGAGCGAGCAGTACTTC CASRRTSGSEQYF TRBD2 TRBJ2-7 TRBV6-6 NA
TGCGCCAGCAGCATAACAGGGACAGATAACTATGGCTACACCTTC CASSITGTDNYGYTF TRBD1 TRBJ1-2 TRBV5-1 NA
TGCGCCAGCAGTCCTACCGGGACTAGCGGGAGTAGGTCCTACAATGAGCAGTTCTTC CASSPTGTSGSRSYNEQFF TRBD2 TRBJ2-1 TRBV5-1 NA
TGCGCCAGCAGCTTCAGACAGGGGGGGGGCGCCAACGTCCTGACTTTC CASSFRQGGGANVLTF TRBD1 TRBJ2-6 TRBV5-1 NA
TGTGCCCCAAAAGGCAGGGTGAATGAAAAACTGTTTTTT CAPKGRVNEKLFF NA TRBJ1-4 TRBV19 NA
TGTGCCAGCAGCTTAGCGCCGGGGGGCGCGGGTAGCGAGCAGTACTTC CASSLAPGGAGSEQYF NA TRBJ2-7 TRBV7-9 NA
TGCAGCGCAGACAGTCCGGGGGGCACCATATATTTT CSADSPGGTIYF NA TRBJ1-3 TRBV29-1 NA
TGTGCCAGCAGTTATGAGGGGGCGCGGACTGAAGCTTTCTTT CASSYEGARTEAFF TRBD1 TRBJ1-1 TRBV6-6 NA
TGTGCCATCAGGACTGGGTCTGGCGAGCAGTACTTC CAIRTGSGEQYF NA TRBJ2-7 TRBV10-3 NA
TGTGCCAGCTCGTCGGGACAGGGTGGGAACTATGGCTACACCTTC CASSSGQGGNYGYTF TRBD1 TRBJ1-2 TRBV18 NA
TGTGCCAGCAGTTTATGGTCTTCGAACACCGGGGAGCTGTTTTTT CASSLWSSNTGELFF NA TRBJ2-2 TRBV28 NA
TGTGCCAGCAGCGTAGGGGGAGCGAGAGAGACCCAGTACTTC CASSVGGARETQYF NA TRBJ2-5 TRBV9 NA
TGTGCCACCGAGTCCAGGTCAGGGGAGCTGTTTTTT CATESRSGELFF NA TRBJ2-2 TRBV7-6 once
TGTGCCAGCAGTGCAGGCTTGACAGGTAATCTAAAGGCTTTCTTT CASSAGLTGNLKAFF NA TRBJ1-1 TRBV2 NA
TGTGCCAGCAGTGAAGCGCTCCGCGGGACAGGACAAGAGACCCAGTACTTC CASSEALRGTGQETQYF TRBD1 TRBJ2-5 TRBV2 NA
TGTGCCAGCAGTAACGCCGGCCTACAGGGTTGGGACCAGTACTTC CASSNAGLQGWDQYF NA TRBJ2-5 TRBV6-5 NA
TGCAGTGCTAGATTACTCGAGCAGTACTTC CSARLLEQYF NA TRBJ2-7 TRBV20-1 NA
TGCGCCAGCAGCAACCACCAGTACCAAGAGACCCAGTACTTC CASSNHQYQETQYF NA TRBJ2-5 TRBV5-1 NA
TGTGCCAGCTCGGGATTTACGAGCTCCTACGAGCAGTACTTC CASSGFTSSYEQYF NA TRBJ2-7 TRBV28 NA
TGTGCCAGCAGTGAAACCGGGACATACGGCAAAAACATTCAGTACTTC CASSETGTYGKNIQYF NA TRBJ2-4 TRBV2 NA
TGTGCCAGTAGTGATCAGGGTCAAGAGACCCAGTACTTC CASSDQGQETQYF NA TRBJ2-5 TRBV19 NA
TGCAGCGTTGTTCTCTCGGGGACTGAAGCTTTCTTT CSVVLSGTEAFF NA TRBJ1-1 TRBV29-1 NA